The present T cell receptor beta chain was sequenced within a study of blood T cell repertoires in COVID-19. About the study: T cells, B-cell-depleted T cells, or PBMCs supplied cDNA or gDNA.

TCRdb's copy holds only in-frame clones and misses some; the assay was immunoSEQ multiplex PCR. Seen here are tens of thousands of clones, about nine tenths observed once, and the top ten hold under 6.5%. This CDR3 region has 15 residues. Germline CDR1 and CDR2: MNHEY and SVGAGI. V was cut by 8 bases and J by 7 bases, with 24 bases left in between. The source is a man between 70 and 80 years old with acute or convalescent COVID-19. The material sequenced was peripheral blood. The chain recombines TRBV6-5 with TRBJ2-7; D gene uncertain. The CDR3: CASFSPPLGTGEQYF. The CDR3 DNA reads TGTGCCAGCTTTTCCCCCCCGTTGGGCACTGGGGAGCAGTACTTC.